One and the same sample provided the 7 T cell receptor beta chains below, sequenced in a study of T cell clones after liver transplantation. Sequencing used immunoSEQ multiplex PCR; TCRdb keeps in-frame clones, though not all of them. The profile shows tens of thousands of clones, less than 85% of them singletons. The sample was CD4+ T cells from blood, taken before liver transplant. The receptor source for this set is a human donor who received a liver transplant.

This chain uses TRBV9 with TRBJ2-2; 7 nucleotides agree with TRBD2. V was pared by 4 bases and J by 1 base, with 7 bases of the junction left unmatched. CDR3 length: 16 residues. Germline CDR1 is SGDLS and CDR2 is YYNGEE. The CDR3 sequence is CASSPTGLQNTGELFF. The DNA of the CDR3 is TGTGCCAGCAGCCCGACGGGACTACAGAACACCGGGGAGCTGTTTTTT. The entire variable domain, with the rest obtained from reference TRBV9 and TRBJ2-2, is as follows: DSGVTQTPKHLITATGQRVTLRCSPRSGDLSVYWYQQSLDQGLQFLIQYYNGEERAKGNILERFSAQQFPDLHSELNLSSLELGDSALYFCASSPTGLQNTGELFFGEGSRLTVL.

The sample holds a few counts of this clone. The V and J genes are TRBV28 and TRBJ1-1; D remains ambiguous. Germline loops: CDR1 MDHEN, CDR2 SYDVKM. This CDR3 comprises 16 residues. The V gene lost 2 bases and the J gene lost 3 bases, with 16 bases spanning the gap. The CDR3 nucleotides are TGTGCCAGCAGTTTACCAAGACCCCGTGGAGACACTGAAGCTTTCTTT. As protein: CASSLPRPRGDTEAFF. Full variable domain (remainder filled in from reference TRBV28 and TRBJ1-1): DVKVTQSSRYLVKRTGEKVFLECVQDMDHENMFWYRQDPGLGLRLIYFSYDVKMKEKGDIPEGYSVSREKKERFSLILESASTNQTSMYLCASSLPRPRGDTEAFFGQGTRLTVV.

The sample holds one count of this clone. This rearrangement joins TRBV5-4 to TRBJ2-1; the match to TRBD2 covers 11 bases. This CDR3 is 17 amino acids long. V lost 3 bases, J lost 8 bases, and 13 bases stayed unmatched. Germline V gene data show CDR1 as SGHNT and CDR2 as YYREEE (reference sequence). The CDR3 sequence: CASSSRLAGKVVDEQFF. In nucleotides, the CDR3 is TGTGCCAGCAGCTCTCGACTAGCGGGGAAGGTAGTCGATGAGCAGTTCTTC.

The chain employs TRBV6-1 and TRBJ2-1, with unresolved D. The CDR3 covers 12 residues. Between the trimmed V and J ends, which lost 2 bases and 8 bases, there was a span of 7 bases. Germline assignment: CDR1 MNHNS and CDR2 SASEGT. The DNA of the CDR3 is TGTGCCAGCAGTGAATCGGTTTATGAGCAGTTCTTC. Amino acid sequence: CASSESVYEQFF.

This chain connects TRBV18 to TRBJ2-7; TRBD2 agrees at 8 bases. The germline V gene encodes CDR1 KGHSH and CDR2 LQKENI. The V gene end was trimmed by 4 bases and the J gene end by 4 bases; junction bases not matched to a gene: 3. CDR3 size: 13 residues. The CDR3 DNA sequence: TGTGCCAGCTCACTTACTAGCGGTTACGAGCAGTACTTC. This sequence encodes CASSLTSGYEQYF.

The table lists this clone with a few counts. This chain joins TRBV25-1 and TRBJ2-7, with 11 bases that match TRBD1. CDR1 and CDR2 (germline): MGHDK, SYGVNS. CDR3 length: 17 residues. Trimming took 1 base from V and 5 from J; bases not matched to a gene: 10. The DNA of the CDR3 is TGTGCCAGCAGTGAATCAGGGACAGGGGGACGCCTACACGAGCAGTACTTC. As protein: CASSESGTGGRLHEQYF.

The rearrangement links TRBV11-1 to TRBJ2-3, with D possibly being TRBD1 (5 bases). The V gene's germline CDR1 is SGHAT and CDR2 FQDESV (reference sequence). V was cut by 2 bases and J by 0 bases, with 9 bases left in between. This CDR3 region has 15 residues. CDR3 residues: CASSLRQLSTDTQYF. The CDR3, as DNA: TGTGCCAGCAGCTTAAGACAGCTTAGCACAGATACGCAGTATTTT. Together with reference TRBV11-1 and TRBJ2-3, the CDR3 gives the full variable domain: EAEVAQSPRYKITEKSQAVAFWCDPISGHATLYWYRQILGQGPELLVQFQDESVVDDSQLPKDRFSAERLKGVDSTLKIQPAELGDSAMYLCASSLRQLSTDTQYFGPGTRLTVL.